Listed here are 27 T cell receptor beta chains from one sample, sequenced in a study of T cell responses to AZD1222 COVID-19 vaccine. TCRdb's table, derived via immunoSEQ multiplex PCR, lists solely in-frame clones and lacks some. The sample lists 150,000 or so clones, approximately 90% occurring once. This sample comprised peripheral blood, obtained 28 days after the second AZD1222 dose. Receptors were obtained from an adult who received the AZD1222 COVID-19 vaccine.

The chain employs TRBV7-2 and TRBJ2-1, with unresolved D. This CDR3 has 15 residues. The ends were cut back, 4 bases at V and 4 bases at J, with 14 bases in the middle. Germline V gives CDR1 SGHTA, CDR2 FQGNSA. CDR3 in DNA: TGTGCCAGCAGCTCAAACACCCCAAGTTACAATGAGCAGTTCTTC. Translated: CASSSNTPSYNEQFF.

Written as DNA, the CDR3 is TGTGCCAGCAGCGTTAGGAGCGGGCCTAGCACAGATACGCAGTATTTT. Protein sequence: CASSVRSGPSTDTQYF. This chain links TRBV9 with TRBJ2-3; D is possibly TRBD2 (6 bases). Trimming left V 2 bases short and J 0 bases short, with 13 bases between. Germline values: CDR1 SGDLS, CDR2 YYNGEE. The CDR3 spans 16 residues.

This clone was recorded once. The chain joins TRBV5-1 to TRBJ2-1, with TRBD2 matching 9 bases. This CDR3 is built from 17 residues. The trim removed 0 bases at V and 5 bases at J, leaving 9 bases unmatched. Per germline, CDR1 SGHRS and CDR2 YFSETQ. The CDR3, as DNA: TGCGCCAGCAGCTTGGTGGCTAGCGGGGTGAGAAACAATGAGCAGTTCTTC. Translating gives CASSLVASGVRNNEQFF.

The J gene is TRBJ1-2, the V gene TRBV7-9; TRBD1 aligns across 7 bases. CDR1 is SEHNR, CDR2 FQNEAQ, per germline (reference sequence). The CDR3 loop spans 14 amino acids. V gave up 6 bases and J gave up 4 bases; unmatched junction bases: 8. This CDR3 is CASSSGTEIYGYTF. In nucleotides, the CDR3 is TGTGCCAGCAGTTCGGGGACAGAAATCTATGGCTACACCTTC.

The V and J genes are TRBV2 and TRBJ1-2; 7 nucleotides agree with TRBD1. V lost 3 bases to trimming and J lost 4 bases; unmatched junction nucleotides: 8. This CDR3 is built from 15 residues. Germline values: CDR1 SNHLY, CDR2 FYNNEI. CDR3 sequence (DNA): TGTGCCAGCAGTGAGATAACAGGGGCAATCTATGGCTACACCTTC. Translation gives CASSEITGAIYGYTF.

CDR3 sequence: CASSLGTNSPLHF. As DNA, the CDR3 is TGTGCCAGCAGTTTGGGGACTAATTCACCCCTCCACTTT. The chain employs TRBV27 and TRBJ1-6; tentatively, D is TRBD1 (5 bases). CDR3 size: 13 residues. Trimming shortened V by 3 bases and J by 6 bases, and 6 bases separated the two germline ends. CDR1 is MNHEY and CDR2 is SMNVEV in the germline V gene (reference sequence).

The rearrangement joins TRBV2 to TRBJ1-2; D is ambiguous. Germline V lookup: CDR1 SNHLY, CDR2 FYNNEI. The length of the CDR3 is 11 residues. V lost 2 bases, J lost 6 bases, and 4 bases lay in between. The DNA of the CDR3 is TGTGCCAGCAGTGAAAGCCATGGCTACACCTTC. Protein sequence: CASSESHGYTF.

J is TRBJ1-3 and V is TRBV7-2; D remains unclear. The V end lost 2 bases, the J end lost 7 bases, and 6 bases lay between the germline ends. The CDR3 extends over 12 amino acids. Germline V gene data show CDR1 as SGHTA and CDR2 as FQGNSA. In DNA form, the CDR3 reads TGTGCCAGCAGCTTATCCCCCAACACCATATATTTT. Amino acid sequence: CASSLSPNTIYF.

The chain carries TRBV7-8 and TRBJ1-2; D ambiguous. In germline, CDR1 is SGHVS, CDR2 FQNEAQ. Trimming took 7 bases from V and 4 from J, leaving 25 bases between them. The CDR3 extends over 17 amino acids. The CDR3 coding sequence is TGTGCCAGCACCCAAATGGACGGTAGCTGGCGCGTCTATGGCTACACCTTC. Protein product: CASTQMDGSWRVYGYTF. The variable domain in full, completed from reference TRBV7-8 and TRBJ1-2, reads GAGVSQSPRYKVAKRGQDVALRCDPISGHVSLFWYQQALGQGPEFLTYFQNEAQLDKSGLPSDRFFAERPEGSVSTLKIQRTQQEDSAVYLCASTQMDGSWRVYGYTFGSGTRLTVV.

V and J are TRBV9 and TRBJ1-6; D unclear. Germline assignment: CDR1 SGDLS and CDR2 YYNGEE. V was shortened by 0 bases and J by 5 bases, with 6 bases between the two germline ends. The CDR3 totals 14 residues. CDR3 sequence: CASSVGDNNSPLHF. CDR3 DNA: TGTGCCAGCAGCGTAGGAGATAATAATTCACCCCTCCACTTT.

The genes are TRBV2 and TRBJ1-4, with 7 bases matching TRBD1. This CDR3 spans 13 amino acids. Germline V lookup: CDR1 SNHLY, CDR2 FYNNEI. V lost 5 bases and J lost 8; bases outside the gene matches: 5. The CDR3: CASSRDSREKLFF. Here the CDR3 DNA reads TGTGCCAGCAGTAGGGACAGTCGGGAAAAACTGTTTTTT.

V and J are TRBV7-6 and TRBJ1-2; 7 nucleotides agree with TRBD1. The CDR3 is 15 residues long. The germline V gene encodes CDR1 SGHVS and CDR2 FNYEAQ. The J segment lost 6 bases and the V segment lost 2 bases, leaving 9 bases of the junction unmatched. CDR3 protein: CASSLTRTGLDGYTF. In DNA form, the CDR3 reads TGTGCCAGCAGCTTAACTAGGACAGGTTTGGATGGCTACACCTTC.

The V and J genes are TRBV5-1 and TRBJ2-5; TRBD2 matches at 13 bases. The CDR3 totals 16 residues. CDR1 is SGHRS and CDR2 is YFSETQ in the germline V gene. Trimming at V came to 2 bases and at J to 5 bases, leaving 6 bases not matched to a gene. The CDR3 nucleotides read TGCGCCAGCAGCTTTACTAGCGGGGGGGCCGCGGAGACCCAGTACTTC. Translated: CASSFTSGGAAETQYF.

The genes are TRBV5-1 and TRBJ1-4, with D possibly being TRBD1 (5 bases). Germline lookup yields CDR1 SGHRS and CDR2 YFSETQ. The CDR3 is made up of 16 amino acids. Deletions cut 0 bases from V and 2 bases from J, with 11 bases between. The CDR3 DNA reads as TGCGCCAGCAGCTTGGCCTCAGGGCCTACTAATGAAAAACTGTTTTTT. As protein: CASSLASGPTNEKLFF. Complete variable domain (other parts from reference TRBV5-1 and TRBJ1-4): KAGVTQTPRYLIKTRGQQVTLSCSPISGHRSVSWYQQTPGQGLQFLFEYFSETQRNKGNFPGRFSGRQFSNSRSEMNVSTLELGDSALYLCASSLASGPTNEKLFFGSGTQLSVL.

The chain combines TRBV11-3 with TRBJ2-3, with TRBD2 as a possible D gene (6 bases). Germline V CDR1 and CDR2: SGHNT, YENEEA. Trimming took off 3 bases at V and 6 bases at J, with 16 bases between the two ends. CDR3 length equals 15 residues. CDR3 sequence (DNA): TGTGCCAGCAGCTTGGGCGGGACTCCACGGGATACGCAGTATTTT. This codes for CASSLGGTPRDTQYF.

This sequence joins TRBV6-2 or TRBV6-3 and TRBJ1-2, with a weak D call TRBD1 (6 bases). The V gene's germline CDR1 is MNHEY and CDR2 SVGEGT. The CDR3 contains 13 residues. Trimming pared 5 bases from V and 3 bases from J, leaving 10 bases between. As DNA, the CDR3 is TGTGCCAGCAGTCCACAGGGTTACTATGGCTACACCTTC. Amino acid sequence: CASSPQGYYGYTF.

The chain links TRBV3-1 (or the pseudogene TRBV3-2) to TRBJ2-1; D gene uncertain. V shed 3 bases and J shed 8 bases, with 20 bases lying between them. CDR1 is LGHDT, CDR2 YNNKEL, per germline (reference sequence). The CDR3 runs to 16 residues. DNA of the CDR3: TGTGCCAGCAGCCACGACGTGAAGCGTGCGGACGATGAGCAGTTCTTC. Translating it yields CASSHDVKRADDEQFF.

V and J are TRBV4-3 and TRBJ2-2, with 9 bases identical to TRBD2. Germline CDR1 is LGHNA and CDR2 is YSLEER. The CDR3 runs to 16 residues. Trimming cost V 3 bases and J 4 bases; bases outside gene matches: 6. In nucleotides, the CDR3 is TGCGCCAGCAGCCAGGAAAGCGGGAGGTCCACCGGGGAGCTGTTTTTT. Translating it yields CASSQESGRSTGELFF.

This sequence joins TRBV6-5 and TRBJ1-6, with 7 bases identical to TRBD1. The CDR3 runs to 15 residues. Per germline, CDR1 MNHEY and CDR2 SVGAGI. V was clipped by 6 bases and J by 5 bases; unmatched bases: 7. For the CDR3, the DNA is TGTGCCAGCAGGGTGGGACAGCTGGATAATTCACCCCTCCACTTT. Amino acids: CASRVGQLDNSPLHF.

The V call is TRBV2, the J call TRBJ2-5; unclear D gene. Trimming shortened V by 4 bases and J by 5 bases, and 11 bases separated the two germline ends. This CDR3 comprises 13 residues. Germline V lookup: CDR1 SNHLY, CDR2 FYNNEI. The CDR3 nucleotides read TGTGCCAGCAGTGCGTGGATGTCGGAGACCCAGTACTTC. Its translation: CASSAWMSETQYF.

The V call is TRBV3-1 (or the pseudogene TRBV3-2), the J call TRBJ1-2, with D maybe TRBD1 (5 bases). Germline V CDR1 and CDR2: LGHDT, YNNKEL (reference sequence). The CDR3 is made up of 12 amino acids. V was cut by 8 bases and J by 5 bases, with 12 bases left in between. CDR3 nucleotide sequence: TGTGCCAGCTCCGGGGGGGGATATGGCTACACCTTC. Translating gives CASSGGGYGYTF.

The rearrangement uses TRBV9 and TRBJ2-7; D is possibly TRBD1 (5 bases). CDR1 and CDR2 (germline): SGDLS, YYNGEE. The V and J ends lost 0 bases and 5 bases respectively, with 9 bases between them. The CDR3 is 13 amino acids. CDR3 in amino acids: CASSVGQIDEQYF. CDR3 DNA: TGTGCCAGCAGCGTAGGACAGATCGACGAGCAGTACTTC.

This chain connects TRBV6-5 to TRBJ2-1; D remains ambiguous. The CDR3 runs 15 residues. CDR1 and CDR2 from the germline V gene are MNHEY and SVGAGI. V was cut by 2 bases and J by 4 bases, with 12 bases left in between. As DNA, the CDR3 is TGTGCCAGCAGTTACACTCCAACGGAATACAATGAGCAGTTCTTC. It specifies CASSYTPTEYNEQFF.

The rearrangement links TRBV6-5 to TRBJ2-7, with 9 bases lining up with TRBD1. This CDR3 region has 12 residues. In germline, CDR1 is MNHEY, CDR2 SVGAGI. V lost 7 bases, J lost 12 bases, and 10 bases stayed unmatched. CDR3 coding DNA: TGTGCCAGCACCGGCCCGGACAGGGGCCGGTACTTC. Residues: CASTGPDRGRYF.

The chain couples TRBV6-5 to TRBJ1-4; D is undetermined. V was trimmed by 8 bases and J by 6 bases, leaving 13 bases between them. The germline CDR1 and CDR2 sequences are MNHEY and SVGAGI. The CDR3 runs to 13 residues. The CDR3 bases are TGTGCCAGCCGAACGTGGAGGGATGAAAAACTGTTTTTT. This codes for CASRTWRDEKLFF.

The genes are TRBV4-3 and TRBJ2-1; 12 nucleotides line up with TRBD2. The CDR3 runs to 19 residues. Germline values: CDR1 LGHNA, CDR2 YSLEER. V was clipped by 1 base and J by 5 bases; unmatched bases: 12. For the CDR3, the DNA is TGCGCCAGCAGCCAAGTTTACGGGCGACTAGCGGGAGTCGACAATGAGCAGTTCTTC. Translated, it gives CASSQVYGRLAGVDNEQFF.

The V gene is TRBV27, the J gene TRBJ2-3, with a possible D match to TRBD1 (6 bases). V lost 5 bases and J 2 bases, leaving 17 bases between the germline ends. This CDR3 spans 16 amino acids. Germline lookup yields CDR1 MNHEY and CDR2 SMNVEV (reference sequence). The CDR3 here is CASSPTYGDITDTQYF. CDR3 DNA: TGTGCCAGCAGTCCGACCTATGGGGACATCACAGATACGCAGTATTTT.